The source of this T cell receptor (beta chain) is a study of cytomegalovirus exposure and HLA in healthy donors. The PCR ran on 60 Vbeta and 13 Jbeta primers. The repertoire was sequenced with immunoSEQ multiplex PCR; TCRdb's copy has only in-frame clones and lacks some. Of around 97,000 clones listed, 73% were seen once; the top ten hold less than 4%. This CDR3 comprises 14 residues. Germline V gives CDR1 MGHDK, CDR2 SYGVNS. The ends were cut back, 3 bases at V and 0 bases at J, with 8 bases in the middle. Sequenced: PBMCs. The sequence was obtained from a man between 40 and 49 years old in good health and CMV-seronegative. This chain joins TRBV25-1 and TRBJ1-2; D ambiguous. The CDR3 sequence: CASSERSSNYGYTF. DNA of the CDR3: TGTGCCAGCAGTGAGAGGTCATCTAACTATGGCTACACCTTC.